This passage covers 27 T cell receptor beta chains from one sample sequenced in a study of T cell responses to AZD1222 COVID-19 vaccine. Assay used: immunoSEQ multiplex PCR; TCRdb lists only in-frame clones, some missing. The sample lists 95,000 to 120,000 clones, about 86% occurring once. Here the sequenced sample was peripheral blood, taken on day 0 of AZD1222 vaccination. These receptors were taken from an adult in good health.

The V gene is TRBV4-2, the J gene TRBJ2-3, with D perhaps TRBD1 or TRBD2 (5 bases each). The germline V gene has CDR1 LGHNA and CDR2 YNFKEQ. This CDR3 contains 13 residues. Trimming removed 0 bases at V and 10 bases at J, with 11 bases between. This chain's CDR3 is CASSQDWGRAQYF. DNA for the CDR3: TGTGCCAGCAGCCAAGACTGGGGACGCGCGCAGTATTTT.

This clone was seen a few times. This chain joins TRBV30 and TRBJ1-1, with 7 bases fitting TRBD1. The CDR3 has 14 residues. The J segment lost 1 base and the V segment lost 4 bases, leaving 6 bases of the junction unmatched. From germline, CDR1 is GTSNPN and CDR2 SVGIG (reference sequence). CDR3 sequence: CAWNRDRPNTEAFF. The CDR3 coding sequence is TGTGCCTGGAATCGGGACAGACCGAACACTGAAGCTTTCTTT.

CDR3 sequence: CASHPASVYKNIQYF. The CDR3 nucleotides read TGTGCCAGTCACCCCGCCTCGGTGTACAAAAACATTCAGTACTTC. V gene TRBV2 combines with J gene TRBJ2-4, with no clear D. The CDR3 contains 15 residues. CDR1 SNHLY and CDR2 FYNNEI come from the germline V gene. V was trimmed by 9 bases and J by 3 bases, leaving 18 bases between them.

V is TRBV6-5 and J is TRBJ2-1, with D possibly matching TRBD2 (7 bases). Germline V gene data show CDR1 as MNHEY and CDR2 as SVGAGI. This CDR3 has 14 amino acids. V was clipped by 7 bases and J by 8 bases, with 18 bases between them. The CDR3 DNA reads TGTGCCAGCATGGACGGGGGGCAGGGTCATGAGCAGTTCTTC. Translating gives CASMDGGQGHEQFF.

The rearrangement links TRBV6-2 or TRBV6-3 to TRBJ2-3; D is unclear. CDR1 is MNHEY, CDR2 SVGEGT, per germline. The CDR3 covers 14 residues. V shed 2 bases and J shed 6 bases, with 12 bases lying between them. CDR3 sequence (DNA): TGTGCCAGCAGTTACAGACCCAACCGGGATACGCAGTATTTT. It translates to CASSYRPNRDTQYF.

A remark on this clone: Other nucleotide sequences in the sample specify the same CDR3. As DNA, the CDR3 is TGTGCCAGCAGCTTGTCAGGAGGGAGCTCCTACGAGCAGTACTTC. Translating gives CASSLSGGSSYEQYF. The V call is TRBV5-4, the J call TRBJ2-7, with D perhaps matching TRBD2 (6 bases). Germline V CDR1 and CDR2: SGHNT, YYREEE (reference sequence). V was trimmed by 1 base and J by 0 bases, leaving 11 bases between them. CDR3 size: 15 residues.

This clone was picked up a small number of times. V gene TRBV6-5 combines with J gene TRBJ2-5; 8 bases line up with TRBD1. The J segment lost 5 bases and the V segment lost 6 bases, leaving 8 bases of the junction unmatched. Germline V lookup: CDR1 MNHEY, CDR2 SVGAGI. This CDR3 has 14 residues. The CDR3 loop reads CASRGQGWWETQYF. The CDR3 nucleotides read TGTGCCAGCAGAGGACAGGGTTGGTGGGAGACCCAGTACTTC.

V is TRBV27 and J is TRBJ2-5, with 7 bases lining up with TRBD2. The trim removed 4 bases at V and 5 bases at J, leaving 19 bases unmatched. The germline V gene encodes CDR1 MNHEY and CDR2 SMNVEV (reference sequence). The CDR3 is 18 residues long. The CDR3 region is CASSSMGPGSGVGETQYF. In DNA, the CDR3 is TGTGCCAGCAGTTCCATGGGGCCGGGGAGCGGGGTTGGTGAGACCCAGTACTTC.

The V gene is TRBV5-6, the J gene TRBJ1-1; no firm D call. Germline V CDR1 and CDR2: SGHDT, YYEEEE. Trimming took 2 bases from V and 1 from J, leaving 6 bases between them. The CDR3 covers 13 residues. Here the CDR3 reads CASSFAENTEAFF. The CDR3 DNA sequence: TGTGCCAGCAGCTTCGCAGAGAACACTGAAGCTTTCTTT.

This rearrangement joins TRBV2 to TRBJ2-5, with D possibly being TRBD2 (5 bases). V lost 5 bases and J lost 3, with 16 bases in between. Germline loops: CDR1 SNHLY, CDR2 FYNNEI. This CDR3 has 15 amino acids. The DNA of the CDR3 is TGTGCCAGCAGTTGGCTCAAGCGGTGGGAAGAGACCCAGTACTTC. It is translated as CASSWLKRWEETQYF.

This chain links TRBV19 with TRBJ2-3; D remains ambiguous. The germline CDR1 and CDR2 sequences are LNHDA and SQIVND (reference sequence). The CDR3 has 14 residues. V lost 1 base and J lost 2, with 7 bases in between. This CDR3 reads CASSIGLLTDTQYF. The CDR3 nucleotides are TGTGCCAGTAGTATAGGACTGCTCACAGATACGCAGTATTTT.

The V gene is TRBV28, the J gene TRBJ1-2; tentative D call: TRBD1 (5 bases). The V end lost 3 bases, the J end lost 9 bases, and 14 bases lay between the germline ends. This CDR3 has 13 residues. Germline V gene sequence: CDR1 MDHEN, CDR2 SYDVKM. The CDR3 region has the DNA TGTGCCAGCAGTTTTGGGGCAGCCGAGCGCTACACCTTC. It is translated as CASSFGAAERYTF.

This chain links TRBV29-1 with TRBJ1-5; D call uncertain. The V gene lost 4 bases and the J gene lost 6 bases, with 13 bases spanning the gap. This CDR3 has 13 amino acids. Per germline, CDR1 SQVTM and CDR2 ANQGSEA. CDR3 in amino acids: CSVGGQTRQPQHF. CDR3 coding DNA: TGCAGCGTTGGAGGTCAGACGCGTCAGCCCCAGCATTTT.

This clone was counted once. The chain carries TRBV5-1 and TRBJ1-3, with TRBD1 as a possible D gene (6 bases). The CDR3 length is 13 residues. Germline V lookup: CDR1 SGHRS, CDR2 YFSETQ. Trimming cost V 4 bases and J 4 bases, with 9 bases left between them. The CDR3 reads CASSGTSGNTIYF. The CDR3 nucleotides are TGCGCCAGCAGCGGGACATCGGGAAACACCATATATTTT.

The count of this clone is one. The gene calls are TRBV7-9 and TRBJ1-5, with D possibly matching TRBD1 (6 bases). Germline V gives CDR1 SEHNR, CDR2 FQNEAQ (reference sequence). This CDR3 contains 16 residues. The V end lost 5 bases, the J end lost 4 bases, and 18 bases lay between the germline ends. DNA of the CDR3: TGTGCCAGCAGCCACTCCCAGGGGAATAGTAATCAGCCCCAGCATTTT. Protein sequence: CASSHSQGNSNQPQHF.

V usage is TRBV6-5 and J usage is TRBJ2-1; D is uncertain. The CDR3 contains 13 residues. The germline CDR1 and CDR2 sequences are MNHEY and SVGAGI. Trimming removed 0 bases from V and 7 bases from J, with 7 bases in between. The CDR3 nucleotides read TGTGCCAGCAGTTACTCAAGTGGTAATGAGCAGTTCTTC. As protein: CASSYSSGNEQFF.

V gene TRBV24-1 combines with J gene TRBJ2-1; no clear D. V was trimmed by 7 bases and J by 7 bases, leaving 7 bases between them. The germline CDR1 and CDR2 sequences are KGHDR and SFDVKD. This CDR3 is built from 11 residues. This chain's CDR3 is CATSRTNEQFF. The DNA for the CDR3 is TGTGCCACCAGCCGTACTAATGAGCAGTTCTTC.

This chain links TRBV6-5 with TRBJ1-2; 7 nucleotides match TRBD1. The CDR3 is 14 amino acids. Trimming cost V 0 bases and J 8 bases; bases outside gene matches: 6. Germline lookup yields CDR1 MNHEY and CDR2 SVGAGI. The CDR3 region has the DNA TGTGCCAGCAGTTACTCCCCCACAGGGGAGGGCTACACCTTC. Residues: CASSYSPTGEGYTF.

The chain carries TRBV28 and TRBJ1-4; D is undetermined. Per the germline V gene, CDR1 is MDHEN and CDR2 is SYDVKM. V was clipped by 2 bases and J by 8 bases, with 6 bases between them. This CDR3 has 12 residues. The CDR3 loop is CASSLTGEKLFF. CDR3 sequence (DNA): TGTGCCAGCAGTTTAACCGGGGAAAAACTGTTTTTT.

The chain links TRBV7-9 to TRBJ1-4; TRBD1 is a possible D gene (5 bases). The V end was cut by 1 base, the J end by 8 bases, with 17 bases between. The CDR3 contains 16 residues. Germline V gene data show CDR1 as SEHNR and CDR2 as FQNEAQ (reference sequence). CDR3 loop: CASSLEPPGTTEKLFF. CDR3 in DNA: TGTGCCAGCAGCTTAGAACCACCAGGGACGACGGAAAAACTGTTTTTT.

This chain links TRBV29-1 with TRBJ1-5; a possible D gene is TRBD1 (5 bases). Germline V CDR1 and CDR2: SQVTM, ANQGSEA. Trimming left V 4 bases short and J 4 bases short, with 11 bases between. This CDR3 is 13 amino acids long. The CDR3 DNA sequence: TGCAGCGTTGTGAGCAGGGATAATCAGCCCCAGCATTTT. The encoded protein is CSVVSRDNQPQHF. Drawing the rest from reference TRBV29-1 and TRBJ1-5, the complete variable domain is SAVISQKPSRDICQRGTSLTIQCQVDSQVTMMFWYRQQPGQSLTLIATANQGSEATYESGFVIDKFPISRPNLTFSTLTVSNMSPEDSSIYLCSVVSRDNQPQHFGDGTRLSIL.

This clone was seen a handful of times. The chain uses TRBV4-2 and TRBJ2-7, with TRBD2 identical over 8 bases. Germline lookup yields CDR1 LGHNA and CDR2 YNFKEQ. The CDR3 totals 15 residues. V trimming: 1 base; J trimming: 3 bases; junction bases outside the gene matches: 5. CDR3 amino acids: CASSQAAGGDYEQYF. CDR3 bases: TGTGCCAGCAGCCAAGCCGCGGGGGGCGACTACGAGCAGTACTTC.

V and J are TRBV7-2 and TRBJ2-1; TRBD2 is a possible D gene (5 bases). Germline V gives CDR1 SGHTA, CDR2 FQGNSA. The CDR3 has 12 residues. Trimming pared 6 bases from V and 8 bases from J, leaving 11 bases between. CDR3 bases: TGTGCCAGCAGAACTACTAGTTATGAGCAGTTCTTC. This sequence encodes CASRTTSYEQFF.

The gene calls are TRBV27 and TRBJ2-7; D remains ambiguous. Trimming took 8 bases from V and 6 from J, leaving 17 bases between them. The CDR3 is 13 amino acids. Germline lookup yields CDR1 MNHEY and CDR2 SMNVEV (reference sequence). CDR3 nucleotide sequence: TGTGCCAGCCGTCCGGGCAGTCCGGGCGAGCAGTACTTC. Its protein is CASRPGSPGEQYF.

The rearrangement links TRBV2 to TRBJ2-7; D gene unclear. There are 13 residues in the CDR3. CDR1 and CDR2 (germline): SNHLY, FYNNEI. V lost 3 bases, J lost 3 bases, and 9 bases lay in between. CDR3 DNA sequence: TGTGCCAGCAGTGAGGCGGAAATCTACGAGCAGTACTTC. This codes for CASSEAEIYEQYF.

The V gene is TRBV12-3 or TRBV12-4, the J gene TRBJ2-6; D call uncertain. The CDR3 extends over 12 amino acids. Trimming took 7 bases from V and 4 from J, leaving 5 bases between them. The CDR3 loop reads CASNTGANVLTF. CDR3 DNA sequence: TGTGCCAGCAATACCGGGGCCAACGTCCTGACTTTC.

This clone was counted a single time. The V and J genes are TRBV6-1 and TRBJ2-7; D might be TRBD1 or TRBD2, each matching 5 bases. Trimming stripped 3 bases from V and 5 bases from J, with 23 bases between. Germline CDR1 is MNHNS and CDR2 is SASEGT. The CDR3 consists of 17 residues. Here the CDR3 reads CASSDPSVGEGNHEQYF. In DNA, the CDR3 is TGTGCCAGCAGTGACCCCAGCGTGGGGGAAGGGAACCACGAGCAGTACTTC.